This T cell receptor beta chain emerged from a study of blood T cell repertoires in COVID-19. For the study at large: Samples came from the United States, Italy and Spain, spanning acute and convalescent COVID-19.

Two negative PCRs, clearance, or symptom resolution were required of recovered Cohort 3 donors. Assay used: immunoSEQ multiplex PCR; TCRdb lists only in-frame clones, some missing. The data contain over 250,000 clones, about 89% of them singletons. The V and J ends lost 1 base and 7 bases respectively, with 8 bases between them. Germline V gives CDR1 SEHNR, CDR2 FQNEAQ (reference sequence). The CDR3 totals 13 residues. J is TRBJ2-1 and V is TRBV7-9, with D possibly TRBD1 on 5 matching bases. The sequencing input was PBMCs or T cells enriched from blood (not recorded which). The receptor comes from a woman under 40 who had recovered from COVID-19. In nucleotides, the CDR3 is TGTGCCAGCAGCTTAGAGGGGCCGAATGAGCAGTTCTTC. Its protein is CASSLEGPNEQFF.